The 10 T cell receptor beta chains presented below share a single source sample, sequenced in a study of control samples from healthy donors and cancer patients. The data were produced by immunoSEQ multiplex PCR, yet TCRdb's version contains in-frame clones alone and is incomplete. Of about 40,000 clones in the sample, roughly nine tenths were seen once. The sample taken for sequencing was blood. The receptors were gathered from a woman in her forties or fifties in good health.

The gene calls are TRBV6-2 or TRBV6-3 and TRBJ1-1; D remains unclear. Trimming pared 2 bases from V and 7 bases from J, leaving 8 bases between. The CDR3 is 12 amino acids. Germline CDR1 reads MNHEY; CDR2 reads SVGEGT. The CDR3, as DNA: TGTGCCAGCAGTTACGTAGCAGGTGAAGCTTTCTTT. This codes for CASSYVAGEAFF.

The J gene is TRBJ1-1, the V gene TRBV12-3 or TRBV12-4; no clear D gene. The CDR3 contains 13 residues. With 3 bases removed from V and 4 bases from J, the gap between germline ends came to 9 bases. The CDR3, as DNA: TGTGCCAGCAGTTTCGGTAGCCGCACTGAAGCTTTCTTT. It specifies CASSFGSRTEAFF.

The V call is TRBV2, the J call TRBJ1-2; 7 bases line up with TRBD1. Germline CDR1 is SNHLY and CDR2 is FYNNEI. The CDR3 length is 14 residues. The J segment lost 5 bases and the V segment lost 7 bases, leaving 10 bases of the junction unmatched. The CDR3 spells CASTRDSSWYGYTF. CDR3 DNA sequence: TGTGCCAGCACCCGGGACAGTTCTTGGTATGGCTACACCTTC.

The J gene is TRBJ1-5, the V gene TRBV18; a possible D gene is TRBD1 (6 bases). The CDR3 contains 16 residues. Germline CDR1 reads KGHSH; CDR2 reads LQKENI. V lost 2 bases, J lost 6 bases, and 17 bases lay in between. CDR3 in DNA: TGTGCCAGCTCACCAGTTGGTGGGGGCGCAGGTCAGCCCCAGCATTTT. Translating gives CASSPVGGGAGQPQHF.

V gene TRBV5-1 combines with J gene TRBJ2-1, with 7 bases lining up with TRBD1. After removal of 4 bases from V and 6 bases from J, the junction contained 10 bases not matched to a gene. The CDR3 is made up of 15 amino acids. CDR1 and CDR2 from the germline V gene are SGHRS and YFSETQ. CDR3 coding DNA: TGCGCCAGCAGCCGACCCAGGGGGTGGATCAATGAGCAGTTCTTC. Protein sequence: CASSRPRGWINEQFF.

The gene calls are TRBV6-5 and TRBJ1-1; no reliable D call. The CDR3 runs 13 residues. CDR1 and CDR2 (germline): MNHEY, SVGAGI. Deletions cut 2 bases from V and 4 bases from J, with 8 bases between. DNA for the CDR3: TGTGCCAGCAGTTACATGTGGGGCACTGAAGCTTTCTTT. Amino acids: CASSYMWGTEAFF.

The genes are TRBV5-1 and TRBJ1-4; 9 bases fit TRBD1. The ends lost 1 base at V and 8 bases at J; junction bases unmatched: 9. There are 16 residues in the CDR3. Germline CDR1 is SGHRS and CDR2 is YFSETQ. The CDR3: CASSLLGTGKEEKLFF. CDR3 bases: TGCGCCAGCAGCTTGTTAGGGACAGGGAAGGAAGAAAAACTGTTTTTT.

This chain connects TRBV4-2 to TRBJ2-1, with D tentatively TRBD2 (5 bases). The CDR3 has 16 residues. Per germline, CDR1 LGHNA and CDR2 YNFKEQ. Trimming removed 0 bases from V and 7 bases from J, with 16 bases in between. As DNA, the CDR3 is TGTGCCAGCAGCCAAGAGCTCAGGAGGACGTCGAATGAGCAGTTCTTC. Protein product: CASSQELRRTSNEQFF.

The V call is TRBV28, the J call TRBJ1-5; 7 bases line up with TRBD1. Germline V gene data show CDR1 as MDHEN and CDR2 as SYDVKM. This CDR3 region has 14 residues. J gave up 7 bases and V 8 bases, and 11 bases lay outside the gene matches. The CDR3 sequence is CASRQGGLGQPQHF. In DNA form, the CDR3 reads TGTGCCAGCCGCCAAGGGGGCTTGGGGCAGCCCCAGCATTTT.

The chain has TRBV3-1 (or the pseudogene TRBV3-2) and TRBJ2-7, with D maybe TRBD2 (5 bases). Germline V gene data show CDR1 as LGHDT and CDR2 as YNNKEL (reference sequence). V was trimmed by 2 bases and J by 3 bases, leaving 20 bases between them. The CDR3 has 17 amino acids. In nucleotides, the CDR3 is TGTGCCAGCAGCCAACCCCATCCCTGGCGGGCCGTCTACGAGCAGTACTTC. Translation gives CASSQPHPWRAVYEQYF.